The 9 T cell receptor beta chains reported below all come from one sample, sequenced in a study of T cell responses to AZD1222 COVID-19 vaccine. Assay: immunoSEQ multiplex PCR; the TCRdb copy retains only in-frame clones and omits some. The profile shows 150,000 to 200,000 clones, roughly 92% of them singletons. The starting material was peripheral blood, obtained on day 0 of AZD1222 vaccination. Source of these receptors: an adult in good health.

J is TRBJ2-7 and V is TRBV7-2; TRBD2 agrees at 14 bases. V was pared by 7 bases and J by 6 bases, with 5 bases of the junction left unmatched. This CDR3 is built from 14 residues. CDR1 is SGHTA and CDR2 is FQGNSA in the germline V gene. The CDR3 sequence: CASNSGLAGGEQYF. The CDR3 region has the DNA TGTGCCAGCAACTCCGGACTAGCGGGGGGCGAGCAGTACTTC. Using reference TRBV7-2 and TRBJ2-7 for the parts outside the CDR3, the full variable domain is GAGVSQSPSNKVTEKGKDVELRCDPISGHTALYWYRQSLGQGLEFLIYFQGNSAPDKSGLPSDRFSAERTGGSVSTLTIQRTQQEDSAVYLCASNSGLAGGEQYFGPGTRLTVT.

Remarks on this clone: The sample has other DNA sequences that encode this CDR3 too. Written as DNA, the CDR3 is TGTGCCAGCAGCGTAGGGGGGCAAAACACTGAAGCTTTCTTT. Protein sequence: CASSVGGQNTEAFF. The gene calls are TRBV9 and TRBJ1-1; D is perhaps TRBD1 (6 bases). Trimming took 0 bases from V and 2 from J, leaving 8 bases between them. In germline, CDR1 is SGDLS, CDR2 YYNGEE. The CDR3 sequence is 14 residues long. Full variable domain (remainder filled in from reference TRBV9 and TRBJ1-1): DSGVTQTPKHLITATGQRVTLRCSPRSGDLSVYWYQQSLDQGLQFLIQYYNGEERAKGNILERFSAQQFPDLHSELNLSSLELGDSALYFCASSVGGQNTEAFFGQGTRLTVV.

This sequence joins TRBV28 and TRBJ2-7; the D gene is possibly TRBD2 (5 bases). Trimming removed 5 bases from V and 3 bases from J, with 20 bases in between. CDR3 length: 16 amino acids. The germline gives CDR1 MDHEN, CDR2 SYDVKM. The CDR3 sequence: CASSAFYGDRDYEQYF. CDR3 nucleotides: TGTGCCAGCAGTGCCTTCTACGGGGATAGGGACTACGAGCAGTACTTC.

J is TRBJ2-7 and V is TRBV5-1; D is possibly TRBD1 (5 bases). The germline V gene has CDR1 SGHRS and CDR2 YFSETQ. V was trimmed by 3 bases and J by 2 bases, leaving 12 bases between them. This CDR3 region has 14 residues. Here the CDR3 DNA reads TGCGCCAGCAGCTCAAGGACAAGGACCTACGAGCAGTACTTC. Protein: CASSSRTRTYEQYF.

This sequence joins TRBV2 and TRBJ1-5; TRBD1 is a possible D gene (6 bases). This CDR3 is 15 amino acids long. Germline CDR1 reads SNHLY; CDR2 reads FYNNEI. V was cut by 7 bases and J by 6 bases, with 19 bases left in between. The CDR3 here is CASIGRGSGFQPQHF. CDR3 bases: TGTGCCAGCATAGGCAGGGGTAGTGGTTTTCAGCCCCAGCATTTT.

This clone has more than one count but fewer than ten. This chain links TRBV6-2 or TRBV6-3 with TRBJ1-1; tentative D call: TRBD1 (5 bases). The V gene lost 2 bases and the J gene lost 5 bases, with 9 bases spanning the gap. This CDR3 region has 13 residues. Per the germline V gene, CDR1 is MNHEY and CDR2 is SVGEGT. CDR3 nucleotides: TGTGCCAGCAGTTACACGCAGGGTACTGAAGCTTTCTTT. Its translation is CASSYTQGTEAFF.

V usage is TRBV7-3 and J usage is TRBJ2-1; a possible D gene is TRBD1 (7 bases). CDR3 length: 13 residues. The V and J ends lost 5 bases and 5 bases respectively, with 10 bases between them. Per the germline V gene, CDR1 is SGHTA and CDR2 is FQGTGA. CDR3 sequence reads: CASSGGGHNEQFF. For the CDR3, the DNA is TGTGCCAGCAGCGGAGGGGGCCACAATGAGCAGTTCTTC. Full variable domain (missing parts from reference TRBV7-3 and TRBJ2-1): GAGVSQTPSNKVTEKGKYVELRCDPISGHTALYWYRQSLGQGPEFLIYFQGTGAADDSGLPNDRFFAVRPEGSVSTLKIQRTERGDSAVYLCASSGGGHNEQFFGPGTRLTVL.

V is TRBV6-5 and J is TRBJ2-7; the D gene is possibly TRBD1 (6 bases). Germline loops: CDR1 MNHEY, CDR2 SVGAGI. The CDR3 sequence is 14 residues long. The V gene lost 5 bases and the J gene lost 7 bases, with 18 bases spanning the gap. CDR3: CASSTLGTPREQYF. As DNA, the CDR3 is TGTGCCAGCAGTACCCTCGGGACACCTCGGGAGCAGTACTTC.

The chain links TRBV7-8 to TRBJ2-1; tentative D call: TRBD2 (6 bases). Germline V gives CDR1 SGHVS, CDR2 FQNEAQ. CDR3 length: 15 residues. V was trimmed by 3 bases and J by 8 bases, leaving 17 bases between them. The CDR3 protein is CASSFGGGGAYEQFF. The CDR3 DNA follows: TGTGCCAGCAGCTTTGGGGGAGGAGGGGCGTATGAGCAGTTCTTC.